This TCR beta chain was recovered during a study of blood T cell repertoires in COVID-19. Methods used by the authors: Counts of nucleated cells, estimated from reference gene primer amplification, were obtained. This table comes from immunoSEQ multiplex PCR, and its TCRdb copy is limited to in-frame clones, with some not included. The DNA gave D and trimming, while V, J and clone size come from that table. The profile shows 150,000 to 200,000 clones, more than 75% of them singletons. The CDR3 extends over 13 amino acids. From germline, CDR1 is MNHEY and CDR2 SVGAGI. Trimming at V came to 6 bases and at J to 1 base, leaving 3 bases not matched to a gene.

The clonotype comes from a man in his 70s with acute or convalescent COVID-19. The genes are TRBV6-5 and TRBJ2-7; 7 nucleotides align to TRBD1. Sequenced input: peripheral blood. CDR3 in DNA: TGTGCCAGCAGAGTACAGGGGTCCTACGAGCAGTACTTC. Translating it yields CASRVQGSYEQYF.